The 8 T cell receptor beta chains given below trace back to one sample, sequenced in a study of early T cells in non-severe SARS-CoV-2 infection. Via MiXCR, TCRdb re-called the 5' RACE reads, giving one row per CDR3 protein. The profile covers some 60,000 distinct CDR3 sequences, with approximately 8% appearing a single time and about 3.7% taken by the ten largest. Input material: whole blood. The receptors originated from an adult who was a healthcare worker with PCR-confirmed SARS-CoV-2 infection or an uninfected control (not recorded which).

This clonotype has just a few counts. The rearrangement links TRBV27 to TRBJ2-2; perhaps TRBD2 as D (6 bases). The CDR3 extends over 17 amino acids. CDR1 is MNHEY, CDR2 SMNVEV, per germline (reference sequence). With 7 bases removed from V and 2 bases from J, the gap between germline ends came to 20 bases. The CDR3 loop reads CASTFGSGSGNTGELFF. DNA of the CDR3: TGTGCCAGCACCTTTGGGTCCGGTAGCGGTAACACCGGGGAGCTGTTTTTT.

This clonotype has a count of ten or more. The V call is TRBV2, the J call TRBJ1-5; D gene ambiguous. This CDR3 is built from 14 residues. Germline lookup yields CDR1 SNHLY and CDR2 FYNNEI. Trimming removed 8 bases from V and 2 bases from J, with 13 bases in between. The CDR3 region is CASSRSRGNQPQHF. In nucleotides, the CDR3 is TGTGCCAGCTCGAGGTCGAGGGGCAATCAGCCCCAGCATTTT.

This clonotype was seen at least ten times. The chain employs TRBV28 and TRBJ2-7; D uncertain. The CDR3 totals 14 residues. Per the germline V gene, CDR1 is MDHEN and CDR2 is SYDVKM. V lost 4 bases and J 3 bases, leaving 13 bases between the germline ends. The CDR3 loop reads CASSYDLRLYEQYF. The CDR3 DNA reads TGTGCCAGCAGTTACGATTTAAGACTCTACGAGCAGTACTTC.

This clonotype has a count of ten or more. This chain links TRBV21-1 with TRBJ2-3. TRBV21-1 is classified as a pseudogene. The CDR3 is 14 amino acids. CDR3 sequence (DNA): TGTGCCAGCAGCAAAGAGAAGTACACAGATACGCAGTATTTT. Translating it yields CASSKEKYTDTQYF.

There are many counts of this clonotype. V gene TRBV24-1 combines with J gene TRBJ2-4; D is unresolved. This CDR3 has 16 residues. CDR1 and CDR2 (germline): KGHDR, SFDVKD. Trimming took 2 bases from V and 2 from J, leaving 12 bases between them. The CDR3 nucleotides read TGTGCCACCAGTGATTCCAAAACGGCTTCCAAAAACATTCAGTACTTC. Its protein product is CATSDSKTASKNIQYF.

This clonotype was counted at least ten times. The J gene is TRBJ2-3, the V gene TRBV10-2, with D possibly being TRBD2 (5 bases). This CDR3 comprises 17 residues. With 10 bases removed from V and 0 bases from J, the gap between germline ends came to 23 bases. Germline V gene sequence: CDR1 WSHSY, CDR2 SAAADI. The CDR3 nucleotides read TGCGCCACCCCCACCGGACTTCGACCGATAAGCACAGATACGCAGTATTTT. Its protein product is CATPTGLRPISTDTQYF.

This clonotype was seen ten or more times. The V gene is TRBV2, the J gene TRBJ2-1; 10 bases fit TRBD2. V gave up 5 bases and J gave up 1 base; unmatched junction bases: 2. CDR1 SNHLY and CDR2 FYNNEI come from the germline V gene. The CDR3 extends over 15 amino acids. CDR3 sequence (DNA): TGTGCCAGCAGTCTAGCGGGAGCGTCCTACAATGAGCAGTTCTTC. Translating it yields CASSLAGASYNEQFF.

The count of this clonotype is one. The chain employs TRBV19 and TRBJ2-5; D uncertain. The germline CDR1 and CDR2 sequences are LNHDA and SQIVND (reference sequence). Trimming pared 3 bases from V and 3 bases from J, leaving 11 bases between. The CDR3 has 14 residues. The CDR3 is CASSMRHAKETQYF. DNA of the CDR3: TGTGCCAGTAGTATGCGGCACGCGAAAGAGACCCAGTACTTC.